These 3 T cell receptor beta chains came from one sample sequenced in a study of blood T cell repertoires in COVID-19 (TCRdb year 2020). Library preparation employed the immunoSEQ multiplex PCR assay. As stored in TCRdb, this immuneACCESS dataset retains in-frame rearrangements with V and J assigned. A fraction of the clones does not appear; measured against another copy, unresolved V genes explain less than half of the discrepancy, and the remainder lacks a known reason. Within this sample are more than 200,000 clones, with approximately 78% of them counted one time only. The ten largest account for 8% to 9% of the sample. Sequenced sample: peripheral blood. Receptors were obtained from an elderly woman with COVID-19, enrolled during active disease.

This rearrangement joins TRBV27 to TRBJ2-4, with 7 bases identical to TRBD1. Germline trimming cut 9 bases from V and 2 bases from J; bases unmatched to any gene: 4. The CDR3 sequence is 13 residues long. Germline CDR1 MNHEY, CDR2 SMNVEV (reference sequence). CDR3 residues: CARMGQTKNIQYF. The CDR3 DNA sequence: TGTGCCAGGATGGGACAGACCAAAAACATTCAGTACTTC.

V usage is TRBV19 and J usage is TRBJ1-4, with 9 bases fitting TRBD1. Trimming at V came to 7 bases and at J to 2 bases, leaving 11 bases not matched to a gene. CDR3 length: 17 residues. The germline gives CDR1 LNHDA, CDR2 SQIVND (reference sequence). The CDR3 bases are TGTGCCAGTACACCCGGGACAGGGACCCTTACTAATGAAAAACTGTTTTTT. This codes for CASTPGTGTLTNEKLFF.

The chain carries TRBV2 and TRBJ2-3; D is perhaps TRBD2 (5 bases). CDR1 is SNHLY, CDR2 FYNNEI, per germline. V was pared by 3 bases and J by 0 bases, with 10 bases between. This CDR3 region has 15 residues. CDR3 bases: TGTGCCAGCAGTGACACTAGTAGAAGCACAGATACGCAGTATTTT. Amino acid sequence: CASSDTSRSTDTQYF.